This is a list of T cell receptor beta chains from one sample in a study of tumor-infiltrating lymphocytes in primary liver carcinoma. TCRdb passed the multiplex PCR reads through MiXCR, listing each CDR3 protein once. The sample consists of around 78,000 distinct CDR3 sequences, 65% to 75% of them appearing once. Sequenced material: liver tumor tissue from sampling region 4. The receptors here all came from a woman between 55 and 75 years old with primary liver carcinoma and hepatitis B virus infection. Both conserved end residues are part of each CDR3. Fields, in order: D gene, V gene, J gene, clone size, CDR3 protein, CDR3 DNA. D genes are given only for firm matches. Part of the rows lack a size; the others show once, few, many or a class for expanded clones.

d_call: NA; v_call: TRBV7-3; j_call: TRBJ2-3; clone_size: NA; cdr3_aa: CASSSTSGTQYF; cdr3_nt: TGTGCCAGCAGCTCGACTAGTGGAACGCAGTATTTT
d_call: NA; v_call: TRBV28; j_call: TRBJ1-6; clone_size: NA; cdr3_aa: CASSLPQGGNSPLHF; cdr3_nt: TGTGCCAGCAGTTTACCCCAGGGAGGAAATTCACCCCTCCACTTT
d_call: TRBD2; v_call: TRBV5-5; j_call: TRBJ2-6; clone_size: NA; cdr3_aa: CASSSPKGTRANVPTF; cdr3_nt: TGTGCCAGCAGCTCGCCAAAGGGGACTAGGGCCAACGTCCCGACTTTC
d_call: TRBD1; v_call: TRBV14; j_call: TRBJ1-5; clone_size: NA; cdr3_aa: CASSRRGQDQPQHF; cdr3_nt: TGTGCCAGCAGCCGTAGGGGGCAGGATCAGCCCCAGCATTTT
d_call: TRBD1; v_call: TRBV11-2; j_call: TRBJ2-7; clone_size: NA; cdr3_aa: CVSSLSGQAYYEQYF; cdr3_nt: TGTGTCAGCAGCTTATCGGGACAGGCTTACTACGAACAGTACTTC
d_call: NA; v_call: TRBV2; j_call: TRBJ2-7; clone_size: NA; cdr3_aa: CASRWNPAGEQYF; cdr3_nt: TGTGCCAGCCGTTGGAATCCGGCGGGGGAGCAGTACTTC
d_call: TRBD2; v_call: TRBV11-2; j_call: TRBJ2-1; clone_size: once; cdr3_aa: CASSRRLAGGLAYEQFF; cdr3_nt: TGTGCCAGCAGCAGGAGACTAGCGGGAGGGCTGGCGTATGAGCAGTTCTTC
d_call: NA; v_call: TRBV4-2; j_call: TRBJ2-1; clone_size: NA; cdr3_aa: CASSQASTVAARSSYNEQFF; cdr3_nt: TGCGCCAGCAGCCAGGCCTCGACAGTAGCGGCCCGGTCTTCCTACAATGAGCAGTTCTTC
d_call: NA; v_call: TRBV11-1; j_call: TRBJ2-3; clone_size: NA; cdr3_aa: CASSLWQRAGKFHF; cdr3_nt: TGTGCCAGCAGCTTATGGCAACGTGCGGGAAAGTTTCACTTT
d_call: TRBD2; v_call: TRBV4-1; j_call: TRBJ2-7; clone_size: NA; cdr3_aa: CASSRTAPDSGSYEQYF; cdr3_nt: TGCGCCAGCAGTCGAACCGCCCCGGATAGCGGGAGTTACGAGCAGTACTTC
d_call: NA; v_call: TRBV29-1; j_call: TRBJ2-2; clone_size: NA; cdr3_aa: CSVTGRSAGVLFF; cdr3_nt: TGCAGCGTCACGGGGCGCTCGGCCGGGGTGCTGTTTTTT
d_call: NA; v_call: TRBV12-3/TRBV12-4; j_call: TRBJ2-5; clone_size: NA; cdr3_aa: CVSSLSETQYF; cdr3_nt: TGTGTCAGCAGTTTATCGGAGACACAGTACTTC
d_call: TRBD2; v_call: TRBV11-2; j_call: TRBJ2-7; clone_size: few; cdr3_aa: CAGSFRLAGVQGEQYF; cdr3_nt: TGTGCCGGCAGCTTTAGACTGGCGGGAGTCCAGGGCGAGCAGTACTTC
d_call: NA; v_call: TRBV11-3; j_call: TRBJ2-7; clone_size: few; cdr3_aa: CASSLGTGGNYEQYF; cdr3_nt: TGTGCCAGCAGCCTAGGGACTGGGGGCAACTACGAGCAGTACTTC
d_call: NA; v_call: TRBV6-1; j_call: TRBJ1-6; clone_size: NA; cdr3_aa: CASPANKEHSPLYF; cdr3_nt: TGTGCCAGCCCTGCCAACAAGGAACATTCACCCCTCTACTTT
d_call: NA; v_call: TRBV11-2; j_call: TRBJ2-3; clone_size: once; cdr3_aa: CASNLAGSTDTQYF; cdr3_nt: TGTGCCAGTAACTTAGCTGGGAGCACAGATACGCAGTATTTT
d_call: NA; v_call: TRBV11-2; j_call: TRBJ1-1; clone_size: NA; cdr3_aa: CASSFNPGAGTEASF; cdr3_nt: TGTGCCAGCAGCTTTAATCCGGGGGCAGGAACTGAAGCTTCCTTT
d_call: NA; v_call: TRBV11-2; j_call: TRBJ1-5; clone_size: NA; cdr3_aa: CASTSGPFSPQHF; cdr3_nt: TGTGCCAGTACCTCAGGACCATTTTCGCCCCAGCATTTT
d_call: NA; v_call: TRBV29-1; j_call: TRBJ1-1; clone_size: NA; cdr3_aa: CSVYLKWQGLGTGVFF; cdr3_nt: TGCAGCGTTTACTTGAAGTGGCAGGGTCTGGGAACTGGAGTTTTCTTT
d_call: NA; v_call: TRBV29-1; j_call: TRBJ1-2; clone_size: NA; cdr3_aa: CSVGAGGYGCTF; cdr3_nt: TGCAGCGTTGGGGCGGGGGGCTATGGCTGCACCTTC
d_call: NA; v_call: TRBV12-3/TRBV12-4; j_call: TRBJ1-1; clone_size: NA; cdr3_aa: CVSSLRSEAFF; cdr3_nt: TGCGTCAGCAGTTTAAGGTCTGAAGCTTTCTTC
d_call: NA; v_call: TRBV20-1; j_call: TRBJ2-3; clone_size: NA; cdr3_aa: CSARGGSGDTQYF; cdr3_nt: TGCAGTGCTAGGGGGGGATCGGGGGATACGCAGTATTTT
d_call: NA; v_call: TRBV30; j_call: TRBJ2-1; clone_size: NA; cdr3_aa: CAWSVGHKHFF; cdr3_nt: TGTGCCTGGAGTGTCGGACATAAGCACTTCTTC
d_call: TRBD2; v_call: TRBV6-5; j_call: TRBJ2-3; clone_size: NA; cdr3_aa: CASRGGGLDMQYF; cdr3_nt: TGTGCCAGCAGAGGCGGGGGGCTTGATATGCAATATTTT
d_call: NA; v_call: TRBV18; j_call: TRBJ2-3; clone_size: NA; cdr3_aa: CASSPGAGTDTQYF; cdr3_nt: TGTGCCAGCTCCCCCGGGGCCGGTACAGATACGCAGTATTTT
d_call: TRBD1; v_call: TRBV20-1; j_call: TRBJ1-5; clone_size: NA; cdr3_aa: CSGLQGQASNQPQHF; cdr3_nt: TGCAGTGGCCTCCAGGGACAGGCCAGCAATCAGCCCCAGCATTTT
d_call: NA; v_call: TRBV11-2; j_call: TRBJ1-6; clone_size: NA; cdr3_aa: CASSIHRSSYNSPLHF; cdr3_nt: TGTGCCAGCAGCATACACAGGAGCTCATATAATTCACCCCTCCACTTT
d_call: TRBD2; v_call: TRBV28; j_call: TRBJ2-1; clone_size: many; cdr3_aa: CASIGRGAYNEQFF; cdr3_nt: TGTGCCAGCATAGGGCGGGGGGCCTACAATGAGCAGTTCTTC
d_call: NA; v_call: TRBV10-3; j_call: TRBJ2-7; clone_size: NA; cdr3_aa: CAISETSYGEQYF; cdr3_nt: TGTGCCATCAGTGAGACTAGTTATGGCGAGCAGTACTTC
d_call: NA; v_call: TRBV2; j_call: TRBJ2-5; clone_size: NA; cdr3_aa: CASLSSGEAQYF; cdr3_nt: TGTGCCAGCTTAAGCTCGGGGGAGGCCCAGTATTTC
d_call: TRBD1; v_call: TRBV29-1; j_call: TRBJ2-7; clone_size: NA; cdr3_aa: CSLRRTGASGYKQYF; cdr3_nt: TGCAGCCTCCGACGGACAGGGGCTTCTGGCTATAAGCAGTACTTC
d_call: NA; v_call: TRBV6-1; j_call: TRBJ1-1; clone_size: NA; cdr3_aa: CATNFAEGGEAFF; cdr3_nt: TGTGCCACGAACTTCGCTGAGGGGGGTGAAGCTTTCTTT
d_call: TRBD1; v_call: TRBV28; j_call: TRBJ1-1; clone_size: many; cdr3_aa: CASSKPRGLNTEAFF; cdr3_nt: TGTGCCAGCAGTAAGCCCAGGGGGCTTAACACTGAAGCTTTCTTT
d_call: NA; v_call: TRBV11-2; j_call: TRBJ2-3; clone_size: NA; cdr3_aa: CTSSLGRGDTQYF; cdr3_nt: TGTACCAGCAGTTTAGGTCGAGGAGATACGCAGTATTTT
d_call: NA; v_call: TRBV6-4; j_call: TRBJ2-2; clone_size: once; cdr3_aa: CASTPIGHDTGELFF; cdr3_nt: TGTGCCAGCACTCCGATCGGACATGATACCGGGGAGCTGTTTTTT
d_call: NA; v_call: TRBV5-5; j_call: TRBJ2-7; clone_size: NA; cdr3_aa: CASTLTSSAPSYEQYF; cdr3_nt: TGTGCCAGCACCCTAACAAGTTCAGCGCCCTCCTACGAGCAGTACTTC
d_call: NA; v_call: TRBV6-2/TRBV6-3; j_call: TRBJ2-3; clone_size: NA; cdr3_aa: CACSYSRTDTQYF; cdr3_nt: TGTGCCTGTAGTTACTCTAGGACAGATACGCAGTATTTT
d_call: NA; v_call: TRBV11-2; j_call: TRBJ2-3; clone_size: NA; cdr3_aa: CVSSLGIRREGTDTKYF; cdr3_nt: TGTGTCAGCAGCTTAGGGATTCGAAGGGAAGGCACTGATACGAAGTATTTT